The clone carrying this T cell receptor beta chain was recorded many times. Its matching antigen is unknown. Profiling that covered TCR beta VDJ and CDR3 relied on genomic DNA as its template. TCRdb called the reads again in MiXCR, with one record for every CDR3 protein. The sample lists about 220,000 distinct CDR3 sequences, 34% occurring once. The sample originates from a study of CD8+CD57+ T cells in acquired aplastic anemia. The study, taken as a whole, reports: Patients shared twenty-nine CD8+ CDR3 sequences with controls. Significant differences in CD8+ Simpson's diversity were not observed between patients and controls.

V lost 4 bases, J lost 2 bases, and 13 bases lay in between. Germline V gives CDR1 DFQATT, CDR2 SNEGSKA (reference sequence). CDR3 length: 14 amino acids. The sample consisted of sorted CD4+, CD8+, or CD8+CD57+ T cells (not recorded which) from PBMCs. This TCR was sampled from a human donor in good health, serving as a control. The rearrangement joins TRBV20-1 to TRBJ2-3; unclear D gene. The CDR3, as DNA: TGCAGTGCTAAGAGGATAGACCACACAGATACGCAGTATTTT. The encoded protein is CSAKRIDHTDTQYF.